These 30 T cell receptor beta chains were all obtained from the same sample, sequenced in a study of T cells in Graves' hyperthyroidism and ophthalmopathy. Regions amplified from RNA transcripts were the TCR beta CDR3 regions. A first-round RT-PCR of the TCR CDR3 used the HTBI primer set. TCRdb re-called the multiplex PCR reads through MiXCR, storing one row per CDR3 protein. Found here are some 570,000 distinct CDR3 sequences, 13% to 15% of them singletons; the top ten hold roughly 7%. The material sequenced was blood. The receptors originated from a woman aged 18 to 35 with Graves' ophthalmopathy.

The J gene is TRBJ2-5, the V gene TRBV30; D gene uncertain. V was pared by 2 bases and J by 0 bases, with 4 bases between. CDR1 and CDR2 (germline): GTSNPN, SVGIG (reference sequence). This CDR3 is 12 amino acids long. CDR3 DNA sequence: TGTGCCTGGAGTTCGCACCAAGAGACCCAGTACTTC. Its protein is CAWSSHQETQYF.

This clonotype was seen ten or more times. CDR3 sequence reads: CSVEVGTEGAFF. The CDR3 nucleotides read TGCAGCGTTGAAGTGGGGACAGAGGGAGCTTTCTTT. V gene TRBV29-1 combines with J gene TRBJ1-1, with 7 bases aligning to TRBD1. Unmatched junction bases numbered 6, after V lost 1 base and J lost 10 bases. Germline V CDR1 and CDR2: SQVTM, ANQGSEA. CDR3 size: 12 residues.

The rearrangement links TRBV11-2 to TRBJ1-1; D gene unclear. V shed 1 base and J shed 4 bases, with 10 bases lying between them. Per the germline V gene, CDR1 is SGHAT and CDR2 is FQNNGV. The CDR3 consists of 14 residues. DNA for the CDR3: TGTGCCAGCAGCTTAGTAAGGTCGACCACTGAAGCTTTCTTT. This codes for CASSLVRSTTEAFF.

The chain recombines TRBV9 with TRBJ2-1, with 12 bases lining up with TRBD2. After removal of 2 bases from V and 9 bases from J, the junction contained 6 bases not matched to a gene. CDR1 and CDR2 from the germline V gene are SGDLS and YYNGEE. CDR3 length: 15 residues. CDR3 nucleotides: TGTGCCAGCAGCGTTCTAGCGGGAGGGCCATCTGAGCAGTTCTTC. Translated: CASSVLAGGPSEQFF.

The chain couples TRBV29-1 to TRBJ1-4; D not certain. Germline-derived CDR1 and CDR2 are SQVTM and ANQGSEA. This CDR3 comprises 12 residues. Trimming took off 4 bases at V and 5 bases at J, with 8 bases between the two ends. The CDR3 sequence: CSVGGRNEKLFF. Written as DNA, the CDR3 is TGCAGCGTTGGAGGACGAAATGAAAAACTGTTTTTT.

At least ten counts were recorded for this clonotype. The chain joins TRBV9 to TRBJ2-5; 7 bases line up with TRBD2. The CDR3 totals 15 residues. CDR1 and CDR2 (germline): SGDLS, YYNGEE. J was trimmed by 2 bases and V by 1 base; bases with no gene match: 5. The CDR3 coding sequence is TGTGCCAGCAGCGTAACTAGCGACAAACAAGAGACCCAGTACTTC. Translation: CASSVTSDKQETQYF. The full variable domain, rest sourced from reference TRBV9 and TRBJ2-5, is DSGVTQTPKHLITATGQRVTLRCSPRSGDLSVYWYQQSLDQGLQFLIQYYNGEERAKGNILERFSAQQFPDLHSELNLSSLELGDSALYFCASSVTSDKQETQYFGPGTRLLVL.

This clonotype was counted a few times. The chain has TRBV9 and TRBJ2-1; D unresolved. Trimming shortened V by 0 bases and J by 4 bases, and 20 bases separated the two germline ends. CDR1 is SGDLS and CDR2 is YYNGEE in the germline V gene. The CDR3 has 18 amino acids. The CDR3 nucleotides read TGTGCCAGCAGCGTAGTTGGGCGACACCAGTACCTTTACAATGAGCAGTTCTTC. Its protein is CASSVVGRHQYLYNEQFF.

The table lists this clonotype with many counts. This chain connects TRBV20-1 to TRBJ2-1; perhaps D is TRBD1 or TRBD2 (5 bases each). Trimming stripped 0 bases from V and 10 bases from J, with 16 bases between. Germline V CDR1 and CDR2: DFQATT, SNEGSKA (reference sequence). The CDR3 length is 14 residues. The CDR3 nucleotides are TGCAGTGCTAGAGAGTTGGGTGGGGACCCAGAGCAGTTCTTC. It specifies CSARELGGDPEQFF.

This clonotype was detected many times. The chain joins TRBV27 to TRBJ2-7; D is perhaps TRBD1 (6 bases). Germline values: CDR1 MNHEY, CDR2 SMNVEV (reference sequence). Between the trimmed V and J ends, which lost 5 bases and 6 bases, there was a span of 14 bases. This CDR3 contains 13 residues. The CDR3 coding sequence is TGTGCCAGCAGTCCCGGGACGACAGGCGAGCAGTACTTC. Translated, it gives CASSPGTTGEQYF.

This clonotype was counted a few times. The genes are TRBV7-9 and TRBJ1-1; no firm D call. Germline V gene sequence: CDR1 SEHNR, CDR2 FQNEAQ (reference sequence). This CDR3 is built from 13 residues. Trimming took 8 bases from V and 0 from J, leaving 10 bases between them. The CDR3 DNA reads as TGTGCCAGCTTCGGCACATTGAACACTGAAGCTTTCTTT. This translates into CASFGTLNTEAFF.

The V call is TRBV2, the J call TRBJ2-3; 10 bases match TRBD2. Looked up from germline, CDR1 is SNHLY and CDR2 is FYNNEI. V lost 6 bases, J lost 2 bases, and 14 bases stayed unmatched. CDR3 length: 18 residues. CDR3 amino acids: CASSIRLAGLRFTDTQYF. CDR3 in DNA: TGTGCCAGCAGCATCAGACTAGCGGGCCTACGGTTCACAGATACGCAGTATTTT.

In its sample, this clonotype was seen a few times. This rearrangement joins TRBV5-1 to TRBJ2-2; 9 bases line up with TRBD1. J gave up 7 bases and V 4 bases, and 8 bases lay outside the gene matches. The CDR3 extends over 15 amino acids. The germline CDR1 and CDR2 sequences are SGHRS and YFSETQ. DNA of the CDR3: TGCGCCAGCAGCGTCGGGGACAGGGACGTCGGGGAGCTGTTTTTT. Translation gives CASSVGDRDVGELFF.

This clonotype was counted many times. The chain couples TRBV20-1 to TRBJ2-2; 9 nucleotides match TRBD2. The CDR3 extends over 16 amino acids. J lost 4 bases, V lost 2 bases, and 8 bases had no gene match. Germline V lookup: CDR1 DFQATT, CDR2 SNEGSKA (reference sequence). The CDR3 DNA reads TGCAGTGCTAGATTCGCTAGCGGGATGCCCACCGGGGAGCTGTTTTTT. Encoded protein: CSARFASGMPTGELFF.

Many counts were recorded for this clonotype. The chain joins TRBV10-3 to TRBJ2-7; possibly TRBD1 for D (5 bases). V was clipped by 5 bases and J by 0 bases, with 11 bases between them. Germline CDR1 ENHRY, CDR2 SYGVKD. CDR3 length equals 14 residues. The CDR3 DNA follows: TGTGCCATCAGTTGGGGCGGAAGCTCCTACGAGCAGTACTTC. It yields the protein CAISWGGSSYEQYF.

This clonotype was seen a handful of times. The genes are TRBV7-3 and TRBJ2-1; a possible D gene is TRBD2 (6 bases). Trimming pared 5 bases from V and 4 bases from J, leaving 15 bases between. The CDR3 is 15 residues long. Germline V gene data show CDR1 as SGHTA and CDR2 as FQGTGA. CDR3 protein: CASSPEEGGYNEQFF. CDR3 in DNA: TGTGCCAGCAGCCCCGAGGAGGGCGGTTACAATGAGCAGTTCTTC.

Worth noting for this clonotype: A junction end diverges from the germline sequence, so it may reflect a read error. This chain joins TRBV6-5 and TRBJ2-1; possible D gene TRBD1, 6 bases. Looked up from germline, CDR1 is MNHEY and CDR2 is SVGAGI. The CDR3 is made up of 16 amino acids. As DNA, the CDR3 is TGTGCCAGCAGTTACCCTCAGGGGCCCCTCTACAATGAGCAGCTCTTC. It is translated as CASSYPQGPLYNEQLF.

This clonotype was seen repeatedly, ten times or more. The chain uses TRBV29-1 and TRBJ2-1; 11 bases agree with TRBD1. CDR3 length: 16 amino acids. V trimming: 8 bases; J trimming: 7 bases; junction bases outside the gene matches: 16. Per the germline V gene, CDR1 is SQVTM and CDR2 is ANQGSEA. The chain's CDR3 is CSIMGQGVEVTNEQFF. CDR3 DNA sequence: TGCAGCATCATGGGACAGGGGGTGGAAGTGACGAATGAGCAGTTCTTC.

This clonotype was detected only a few times. In nucleotides, the CDR3 is TGCAGCGTTGGGCGGGAGAACTCCTACGAGCAGTACTTC. Translating gives CSVGRENSYEQYF. The V gene is TRBV29-1, the J gene TRBJ2-7, with 7 nucleotides matching TRBD2. This CDR3 has 13 residues. V gave up 4 bases and J gave up 0 bases; unmatched junction bases: 3. Germline CDR1 is SQVTM and CDR2 is ANQGSEA.

This clonotype was seen repeatedly, ten times or more. The chain uses TRBV3-1 and TRBJ2-7; 10 bases line up with TRBD2. J gave up 7 bases and V 0 bases, and 6 bases lay outside the gene matches. Germline values: CDR1 LGHDT, CDR2 YNNKEL (reference sequence). This CDR3 is built from 15 residues. The CDR3 region is CASSQDIAGGREQYF. In DNA form, the CDR3 reads TGTGCCAGCAGCCAAGATATAGCGGGAGGCCGGGAGCAGTACTTC.

This clonotype was seen many times. V is TRBV5-5 and J is TRBJ2-5, with no clear D. Trimming shortened V by 1 base and J by 0 bases, and 10 bases separated the two germline ends. The CDR3 sequence is 15 residues long. CDR1 is SGHKS and CDR2 is YYEKEE in the germline V gene (reference sequence). CDR3 amino acids: CASSLYGSYQETQYF. The DNA of the CDR3 is TGTGCCAGCAGCTTGTACGGGTCCTACCAAGAGACCCAGTACTTC.

As DNA, the CDR3 is TGTGCCAGCCTCGTTGTCACAGGTTCCTCCTACGAGCAGTACTTC. The encoded protein is CASLVVTGSSYEQYF. The chain has TRBV6-1 and TRBJ2-7, with a weak D call TRBD1 (5 bases). The CDR3 loop spans 15 amino acids. Germline V gene sequence: CDR1 MNHNS, CDR2 SASEGT. V dropped 8 bases and J dropped 0 bases, with 17 bases sitting between them.

The table lists this clonotype with many counts. V usage is TRBV18 and J usage is TRBJ2-3; 7 bases fit TRBD1. The germline V gene encodes CDR1 KGHSH and CDR2 LQKENI. The CDR3 is 14 residues long. Losses at the gene ends were 6 bases for V and 2 bases for J; bases not matched to a gene: 5. CDR3 protein: CASSRGTDTDTQYF. The CDR3 DNA sequence: TGTGCCAGCTCCCGAGGGACAGACACAGATACGCAGTATTTT.

On this clonotype itself: A much larger clonotype is one base distant, so this may be a read error. The chain joins TRBV15 to TRBJ2-1; D gene uncertain. This CDR3 is 15 amino acids long. Germline V lookup: CDR1 LNHNV, CDR2 YYDKDF (reference sequence). Trimming took off 1 base at V and 5 bases at J, with 12 bases between the two ends. CDR3 nucleotides: TGTGCCACCAGCAGAGCCCCTATCAGTCACAATGAGCAGTTCTTC. It translates to CATSRAPISHNEQFF. The entire variable domain, with the rest obtained from reference TRBV15 and TRBJ2-1, is as follows: DAMVIQNPRYQVTQFGKPVTLSCSQTLNHNVMYWYQQKSSQAPKLLFHYYDKDFNNEADTPDNFQSRRPNTSFCFLDIRSPGLGDTAMYLCATSRAPISHNEQFFGPGTRLTVL.

This clonotype was picked up many times. The chain links TRBV5-1 to TRBJ1-1; no firm D call. The germline V and J ends were trimmed by 5 bases and 0 bases, with 8 bases remaining between them. The CDR3 is 13 amino acids. Germline values: CDR1 SGHRS, CDR2 YFSETQ. CDR3 sequence (DNA): TGCGCCAGCAGTGGGGTATTGAACACTGAAGCTTTCTTT. Translated, it gives CASSGVLNTEAFF.

This clonotype has at least ten counts. The chain combines TRBV7-8 with TRBJ2-1; D is perhaps TRBD2 (6 bases). The V gene's germline CDR1 is SGHVS and CDR2 FQNEAQ. V dropped 5 bases and J dropped 10 bases, with 12 bases sitting between them. This CDR3 comprises 12 residues. Here the CDR3 reads CASSVMGLEQFF. The CDR3 coding sequence is TGTGCCAGCAGCGTAATGGGACTCGAGCAGTTCTTC.

This clonotype was seen a handful of times. This sequence joins TRBV5-1 and TRBJ2-2, with TRBD2 matching over 9 bases. J was trimmed by 7 bases and V by 2 bases; bases with no gene match: 6. The CDR3 is made up of 15 amino acids. Germline loops: CDR1 SGHRS, CDR2 YFSETQ. CDR3 nucleotide sequence: TGCGCCAGCAGCTTACAGCGGGAGGTGGTCGGGGAGCTGTTTTTT. Amino acid sequence: CASSLQREVVGELFF.

CDR3 residues: CASSLLGLVETQYF. CDR3 nucleotides: TGCGCCAGCAGCTTGTTGGGACTAGTGGAGACCCAGTACTTC. The V gene is TRBV5-1, the J gene TRBJ2-5, with 8 bases aligning to TRBD2. Germline trimming cut 1 base from V and 5 bases from J; bases unmatched to any gene: 4. Germline V gene sequence: CDR1 SGHRS, CDR2 YFSETQ. This CDR3 has 14 amino acids.

This clonotype was seen at least ten times. V is TRBV10-3 and J is TRBJ1-1, with D unclear. The CDR3 contains 13 residues. The V and J ends lost 4 bases and 0 bases respectively, with 6 bases between them. Germline CDR1 and CDR2: ENHRY and SYGVKD. CDR3 sequence (DNA): TGTGCCATCAGTGTGGTAATGAACACTGAAGCTTTCTTT. Translating gives CAISVVMNTEAFF.

This clonotype has ten or more counts. The J gene is TRBJ1-1, the V gene TRBV5-1, with D unclear. V was pared by 0 bases and J by 3 bases, with 6 bases between. The CDR3 totals 13 residues. Germline V gene data show CDR1 as SGHRS and CDR2 as YFSETQ. The CDR3 protein is CASSLGDDTEAFF. The CDR3 DNA follows: TGCGCCAGCAGCTTGGGGGATGACACTGAAGCTTTCTTT. Full variable domain (rest looked up from reference TRBV5-1 and TRBJ1-1): KAGVTQTPRYLIKTRGQQVTLSCSPISGHRSVSWYQQTPGQGLQFLFEYFSETQRNKGNFPGRFSGRQFSNSRSEMNVSTLELGDSALYLCASSLGDDTEAFFGQGTRLTVV.

This clonotype was counted only a few times. The V call is TRBV12-3 or TRBV12-4, the J call TRBJ2-1, with 11 bases identical to TRBD2. The CDR3 sequence is 16 residues long. V lost 5 bases to trimming and J lost 5 bases; unmatched junction nucleotides: 8. The CDR3 DNA reads as TGTGCCAGCAGTACTCAGACTAGCGGGATTGACAATGAGCAGTTCTTC. Its protein is CASSTQTSGIDNEQFF.